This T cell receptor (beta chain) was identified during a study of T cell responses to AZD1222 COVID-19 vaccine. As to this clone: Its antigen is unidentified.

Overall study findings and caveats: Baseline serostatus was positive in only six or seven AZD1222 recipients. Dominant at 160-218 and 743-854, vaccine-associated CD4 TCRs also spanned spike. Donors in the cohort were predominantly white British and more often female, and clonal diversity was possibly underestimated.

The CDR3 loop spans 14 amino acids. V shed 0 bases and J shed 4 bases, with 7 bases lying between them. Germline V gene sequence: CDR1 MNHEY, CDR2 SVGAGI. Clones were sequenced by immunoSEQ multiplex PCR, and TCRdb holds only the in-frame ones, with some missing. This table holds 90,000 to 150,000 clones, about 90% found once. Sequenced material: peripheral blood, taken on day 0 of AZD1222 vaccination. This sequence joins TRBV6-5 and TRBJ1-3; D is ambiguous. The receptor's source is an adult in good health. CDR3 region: CASSYSLGGNTIYF. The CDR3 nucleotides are TGTGCCAGCAGTTACTCCCTGGGGGGAAACACCATATATTTT.